The clone carrying this TCR beta chain was found a few times. Germline lookup yields CDR1 SGHRS and CDR2 YFSETQ. Trimming pared 4 bases from V and 1 base from J, leaving 11 bases between. The CDR3 has 14 residues. This entry belongs to a study of blood T cell repertoires in COVID-19. Study-level background: Sources were T cells, B-cell-depleted T cells, or PBMCs; the material itself was cDNA or gDNA.

Source study methods: Cell counts per sample came from amplifying reference gene primers. The repertoire was sequenced with immunoSEQ multiplex PCR; TCRdb's copy has only in-frame clones and lacks some. V and J calls and clone size are those listed in that table; D and trimming were worked out from the DNA. The sample lists about 46,000 clones, around nine tenths seen once, with approximately 15% in the top ten. This TCR was sampled from a man aged 55 to 70 with active or convalescent COVID-19. J is TRBJ2-5 and V is TRBV5-1, with D possibly matching TRBD1 (5 bases). Material: peripheral blood. CDR3 sequence: CASSIRGFQETQYF. The CDR3 nucleotides read TGCGCCAGCAGCATTAGGGGCTTCCAAGAGACCCAGTACTTC.